These 19 T cell receptor beta chains were sequenced from one sample in a study of T cell responses to AZD1222 COVID-19 vaccine. The method was immunoSEQ multiplex PCR; TCRdb's version includes in-frame clones alone and lacks a portion of them. The sample comprises about 100,000 clones, around nine tenths of which are singletons, and about 16% rests with the top ten. Material: peripheral blood, obtained on day 0 of AZD1222 vaccination. These receptors were collected from an adult in good health.

Only one count was recorded for this clone. V usage is TRBV18 and J usage is TRBJ1-1; the D gene is possibly TRBD1 (5 bases). Germline V gene data show CDR1 as KGHSH and CDR2 as LQKENI. There are 15 residues in the CDR3. Trimming pared 2 bases from V and 1 base from J, leaving 11 bases between. DNA for the CDR3: TGTGCCAGCTCACCATCTTACCAGGGGAACACTGAAGCTTTCTTT. Protein product: CASSPSYQGNTEAFF.

CDR3 loop: CASSFKRTEAFF. The CDR3 DNA is TGTGCCAGCAGCTTTAAGAGGACTGAAGCTTTCTTT. The rearrangement joins TRBV11-1 to TRBJ1-1; D is undetermined. CDR3 length equals 12 residues. Trimming cost V 3 bases and J 5 bases, with 7 bases left between them. From germline, CDR1 is SGHAT and CDR2 FQDESV (reference sequence). The complete variable domain, with remaining parts taken from reference TRBV11-1 and TRBJ1-1, reads EAEVAQSPRYKITEKSQAVAFWCDPISGHATLYWYRQILGQGPELLVQFQDESVVDDSQLPKDRFSAERLKGVDSTLKIQPAELGDSAMYLCASSFKRTEAFFGQGTRLTVV.

The chain links TRBV10-1 to TRBJ1-2; possibly TRBD1 for D (6 bases). The germline V gene has CDR1 WNHNN and CDR2 SYGVQD (reference sequence). The CDR3 length is 14 residues. Trimming took off 8 bases at V and 0 bases at J, with 13 bases between the two ends. The CDR3 DNA reads as TGCGCCAGCGCACAGGGATACGCTAACTATGGCTACACCTTC. This gives the protein CASAQGYANYGYTF.

V usage is TRBV3-1 (or the pseudogene TRBV3-2) and J usage is TRBJ1-2, with TRBD1 as a possible D gene (5 bases). The CDR3 sequence is 14 residues long. The V and J ends lost 1 base and 2 bases respectively, with 8 bases between them. The germline V gene has CDR1 LGHDT and CDR2 YNNKEL (reference sequence). CDR3: CASSQGGLNYGYTF. CDR3 DNA sequence: TGTGCCAGCAGCCAAGGGGGACTGAACTATGGCTACACCTTC.

This sequence joins TRBV11-3 and TRBJ2-3; the match to TRBD2 covers 15 bases. The CDR3 is 14 residues long. CDR1 and CDR2 (germline): SGHNT, YENEEA. After removal of 5 bases from V and 9 bases from J, the junction contained 3 bases not matched to a gene. This CDR3 is CASSLGLAGGTQYF. Written as DNA, the CDR3 is TGTGCCAGCAGCCTAGGACTAGCGGGAGGGACGCAGTATTTT.

V and J are TRBV6-6 and TRBJ1-1; 7 bases map to TRBD1. The CDR3 runs to 15 residues. J lost 0 bases, V lost 7 bases, and 8 bases had no gene match. The V gene's germline CDR1 is MNHNY and CDR2 SVGAGI (reference sequence). This CDR3 reads CASTPDRIMNTEAFF. The CDR3 bases are TGTGCCAGCACTCCGGACAGGATAATGAACACTGAAGCTTTCTTT.

This clone occurred a few times. The V call is TRBV5-1, the J call TRBJ2-1; D is unresolved. CDR1 and CDR2 from the germline V gene are SGHRS and YFSETQ. The ends were cut back, 1 base at V and 6 bases at J, with 14 bases in the middle. This CDR3 has 15 residues. The CDR3 protein is CASSLLRTLGNEQFF. DNA of the CDR3: TGCGCCAGCAGCTTGCTACGGACCCTGGGCAATGAGCAGTTCTTC.

The rearrangement uses TRBV4-3 and TRBJ1-3; 7 bases map to TRBD1. The junction had 5 bases not matched to a gene; V was cut back by 3 bases and J by 0 bases. Germline V gives CDR1 LGHNA, CDR2 YSLEER. The CDR3 sequence is 16 residues long. The DNA of the CDR3 is TGCGCCAGCAGCCAGGCCACAGGGGTCTCTGGAAACACCATATATTTT. It encodes CASSQATGVSGNTIYF.

The chain combines TRBV6-5 with TRBJ1-4; the D gene is possibly TRBD1 (6 bases). Trimming took 5 bases from V and 10 from J, leaving 14 bases between them. CDR3 length equals 13 residues. CDR1 and CDR2 from the germline V gene are MNHEY and SVGAGI. The CDR3 bases are TGTGCCAGCAGTCCCTCCGGGGGCACAAAACTGTTTTTT. Translating gives CASSPSGGTKLFF.

The chain uses TRBV29-1 and TRBJ2-7, with D perhaps TRBD1 (5 bases). This CDR3 has 13 amino acids. CDR1 and CDR2 from the germline V gene are SQVTM and ANQGSEA. V lost 3 bases to trimming and J lost 7 bases, with 16 bases between them. In nucleotides, the CDR3 is TGCAGCGTTGAGGGCAGGACAATACCTGAGCAGTACTTC. It yields the protein CSVEGRTIPEQYF.

The chain joins TRBV6-1 to TRBJ1-2; tentative D call: TRBD1 (5 bases). Looked up from germline, CDR1 is MNHNS and CDR2 is SASEGT. The CDR3 extends over 14 amino acids. V was cut by 3 bases and J by 1 base, with 9 bases left in between. Written as DNA, the CDR3 is TGTGCCAGCAGTGACGACAGTCTTAACTATGGCTACACCTTC. Its protein product is CASSDDSLNYGYTF.

The chain employs TRBV7-2 and TRBJ1-2, with 8 bases aligning to TRBD1. The CDR3 consists of 15 residues. V shed 2 bases and J 5 bases; nucleotides not matched to a gene: 7. CDR1 is SGHTA, CDR2 FQGNSA, per germline. The CDR3 DNA is TGTGCCAGCAGCTTAATTTCCGACAGGGGATATGGCTACACCTTC. Encoded protein: CASSLISDRGYGYTF.

CDR3 sequence (DNA): TGTGCCAGCAGCTCCCCCGAACTAATCAACACCGGGGAGCTGTTTTTT. Amino acid sequence: CASSSPELINTGELFF. This sequence joins TRBV7-8 and TRBJ2-2; D remains ambiguous. The germline V gene has CDR1 SGHVS and CDR2 FQNEAQ. V lost 4 bases, J lost 2 bases, and 14 bases lay in between. This CDR3 contains 16 residues.

The gene calls are TRBV3-1 (or the pseudogene TRBV3-2) and TRBJ1-6; tentative D call: TRBD1 (6 bases). The CDR3 extends over 14 amino acids. The V and J ends lost 6 bases and 5 bases respectively, with 11 bases between them. Germline V gives CDR1 LGHDT, CDR2 YNNKEL (reference sequence). The CDR3 DNA is TGTGCCAGCAGACCACCAGGGGATAATTCACCCCTCCACTTT. Translation: CASRPPGDNSPLHF.

This clone was observed a single time. The gene calls are TRBV5-4 and TRBJ1-2; D not certain. CDR1 and CDR2 (germline): SGHNT, YYREEE (reference sequence). The CDR3 sequence is 14 residues long. Trimming took off 0 bases at V and 4 bases at J, with 10 bases between the two ends. The CDR3 coding sequence is TGTGCCAGCAGCTTGGAAGGTCGTGCCTATGGCTACACCTTC. Translation gives CASSLEGRAYGYTF.

J is TRBJ1-2 and V is TRBV19, with D unclear. V lost 7 bases and J lost 0, with 9 bases in between. The CDR3 covers 13 residues. CDR1 and CDR2 (germline): LNHDA, SQIVND (reference sequence). The CDR3, as DNA: TGTGCCAGTAATTCGAGGGCTAACTATGGCTACACCTTC. It translates to CASNSRANYGYTF.

The genes are TRBV6-1 and TRBJ1-4, with 9 bases fitting TRBD1. This CDR3 has 16 amino acids. Trimming at V came to 5 bases and at J to 6 bases, leaving 10 bases not matched to a gene. The germline V gene encodes CDR1 MNHNS and CDR2 SASEGT. The CDR3 loop is CASSQEPGQGYEKLFF. Written as DNA, the CDR3 is TGTGCCAGCAGTCAAGAACCGGGACAGGGCTATGAAAAACTGTTTTTT.

V is TRBV6-1 and J is TRBJ2-1; D not certain. Germline-derived CDR1 and CDR2 are MNHNS and SASEGT. This CDR3 contains 15 residues. Trimming took off 1 base at V and 7 bases at J, with 14 bases between the two ends. The CDR3 coding sequence is TGTGCCAGCAGTGAAGTTTGGGCAGCTCGGAATGAGCAGTTCTTC. The encoded protein is CASSEVWAARNEQFF.

The V call is TRBV25-1, the J call TRBJ1-6; 10 nucleotides agree with TRBD1. The CDR3 is 17 amino acids. Losses at the gene ends were 4 bases for V and 7 bases for J; bases not matched to a gene: 10. In germline, CDR1 is MGHDK, CDR2 SYGVNS. The CDR3 here is CASSATGGSPWNSPLHF. The CDR3 DNA is TGTGCCAGCAGTGCGACAGGGGGCTCCCCTTGGAATTCACCCCTCCACTTT.